This TCR beta chain is drawn from a study of T cells in Graves' hyperthyroidism and ophthalmopathy. Amplified TCR beta CDR3 regions came from RNA transcripts. The HTBI primer set served for first-round RT-PCR of the TCR CDR3. Using its own MiXCR run on the multiplex PCR reads, TCRdb lists one record per CDR3 protein. This sample has 340,000 or so distinct CDR3 sequences, with about 15% found just once. This clonotype was found many times. Its target is unknown. V was pared by 6 bases and J by 1 base, with 19 bases between. This CDR3 spans 17 amino acids. The germline V gene encodes CDR1 MNHEY and CDR2 SMNVEV (reference sequence). Patients counted as stable if ophthalmopathy did not develop within 18 months. The study left out patients who had uncontrolled infection, other autoimmune disease, pregnancy or lactation. Overall study results and limits: Ophthalmopathy and stable hyperthyroidism were separated by a 13 V-J model. Most thyroid clonotypes expanded above 0.001 were also detected in blood.

This receptor was identified in a man aged 25 to 45 with Graves' hyperthyroidism. What was sequenced was blood. This rearrangement joins TRBV27 to TRBJ1-5, with D perhaps TRBD1 (5 bases). Here the CDR3 reads CASSPMGGEASNQPQHF. DNA of the CDR3: TGTGCCAGCAGCCCAATGGGGGGTGAGGCGAGCAATCAGCCCCAGCATTTT.